The entry below describes one T cell receptor beta chain. The clone's antigen remains unknown. Base qualities are not at hand, and no much larger clone is one base apart. The data stem from a study of shared clonotypes between healthy human individuals (dated by TCRdb to 2018 to 2020). Study-level background: A couple of women and a few men aged 18 to 49 years were included in the cohort. Per donor, three plates each were used for CD4 naive and CD4 memory, two for CD8 naive, and one for CD8 memory. Blood TCR repertoires of a handful of healthy adults were deeply sequenced to estimate repertoire size and the extent of clonotype sharing between individuals. Different laboratories and diverse techniques were used to prepare libraries and sequence TCR repertoires, to increase sequencing depth and limit assay-specific biases. Per donor, leukapheresis produced somewhere between about 0.85 and 8.9 billion PBMCs. Findings and caveats that apply to the study as a whole: Pairwise subsampling indicated that sequencing depth was expected to affect the degree of clonotype sharing among donors. The genetic and exposure-history diversity represented was limited by the small number of donors. Even with the large sequencing depth, rarefaction of the sorted-subset datasets indicated that sequencing was incomplete. Compared with non-shared clonotypes, clonotypes shared by all four sorted-subset donors had higher generation probabilities. Approximately 5% of naive CD4, 3.5% of naive CD8, approximately 2.2% of memory CD4, and more than 0.35% of memory CD8 clonotypes were shared across several donors. Naive subsets generally had larger estimated clonotype richness than memory subsets did. Only blood was sampled, and tissue TCR repertoires likely differ from those in blood.

The donors were healthy, HIV-negative adults who had no recently reported acute infections or vaccinations. Only Caucasian adults living in Nashville, Tennessee, USA were represented among the donors. Magnetic negative selection was used to enrich CD4+ T cells, after which naive cells were positively selected on CD45RA and the negative fraction became the memory subset. Blood was obtained by leukapheresis, after which PBMCs were separated by Ficoll-Histopaque density gradient centrifugation and cryopreserved in liquid nitrogen vapor phase. Purity and quantity of every magnetically sorted T cell population were checked by analytical flow cytometry. Genomic DNA was isolated from every sorted fraction and measured by UV absorbance on a Nanodrop 2000c. Via the germline V gene, CDR1 is KGHSH and CDR2 LQKENI. V is trimmed back by 5 bases and J by 2 bases, and the junction contains 4 bases that no gene match accounts for. There are 14 amino acids in the CDR3, from cysteine to phenylalanine inclusive. Only CDR3 DNA is held: 42 bases, read in frame from base 1.

Using the deep immunoSEQ assay, TCR CDR3 regions were amplified from genomic DNA by multiplex PCR. Extracted genomic DNA from each cell subset was distributed evenly across all wells of several immunoSEQ 96-well plates, and each plate was treated as a replicate. For sorted subsets, approximately 190 ng genomic DNA, equal to tens of thousands of T cell genomes, was loaded into each replicate PCR. The purified libraries were quantified using a Qubit 3.0 fluorometer, sized with a Bioanalyzer 2100, and then quantified again using the KAPA Library Quantification kit. Every immunoSEQ 96-well plate was sequenced on a separate single-read 150-cycle Illumina NextSeq 550 flow cell. The original pipeline was this. The immunoSEQ output contained only junctional sequences without quality scores, so filtering could not match that applied to full-length reads. To assign V/J genes and CDR3, sequences were annotated against IMGT germline references using PyIR, a Python wrapper for IgBLAST v1.9. Reads with weak V/J assignments (E-value above 1e-6), missing CDR3, stop codons, out-of-frame junctions, or ambiguous translated residues were removed. V3J clonotypes were defined as sequences sharing an identical inferred V gene, J gene, and CDR3 amino acid sequence. Percentage overlap between repertoires was calculated by dividing the number of shared unique clonotypes by the size of the smaller repertoire. Richness of each repertoire was evaluated using RTK rarefaction, the Chao1 estimator, and Recon v2.1 estimates of unobserved clonotypes. Generation probabilities were computed with OLGA for all TCRbeta clonotypes obtained by the gDNA method from several donors. Entries here come from immuneACCESS through TCRdb and include only in-frame sequences with V and J called. Some clones fail to appear in such tables; in the studies checked, an unresolved V gene covers under half of the shortfall, and the cause of the remainder is unknown. The V and J calls and clone size were taken over from that table, and D and trimming were inferred from the DNA. The sample has over a million clones on record, approximately 96% of them singletons. 0.95% to 1.5% of the sample belongs to the ten largest clones.

The sequenced sample was naive CD4+ T cells sorted from blood. The cell subset or site label, as the study defines it: CD45RA+ positively selected. The TCR sequence derives from a man younger than 45 in good health. The V and J genes are TRBV18 and TRBJ2-7, and 9 junctional nucleotides match TRBD1. The DNA sequence is TGTGCCAGCTCAGCAGACAGGGGGACCTACGAGCAGTACTTC. Its protein product is CASSADRGTYEQYF.